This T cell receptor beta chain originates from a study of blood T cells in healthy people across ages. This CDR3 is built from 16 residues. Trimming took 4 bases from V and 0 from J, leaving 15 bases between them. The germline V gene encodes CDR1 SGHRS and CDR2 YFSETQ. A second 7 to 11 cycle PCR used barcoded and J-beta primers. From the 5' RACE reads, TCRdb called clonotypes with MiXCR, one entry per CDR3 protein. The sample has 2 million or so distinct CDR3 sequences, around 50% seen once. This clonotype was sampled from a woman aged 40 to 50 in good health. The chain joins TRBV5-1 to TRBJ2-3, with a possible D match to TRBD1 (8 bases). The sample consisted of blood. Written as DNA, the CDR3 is TGCGCCAGCAGCGAACACAGGGGGGGAAGCACAGATACGCAGTATTTT. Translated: CASSEHRGGSTDTQYF. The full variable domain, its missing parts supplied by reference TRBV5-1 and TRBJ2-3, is KAGVTQTPRYLIKTRGQQVTLSCSPISGHRSVSWYQQTPGQGLQFLFEYFSETQRNKGNFPGRFSGRQFSNSRSEMNVSTLELGDSALYLCASSEHRGGSTDTQYFGPGTRLTVL.